What follows describes a single T cell receptor beta chain. The CDR3 covers 15 residues. From germline, CDR1 is LNHNV and CDR2 YYDKDF (reference sequence). After removal of 0 bases from V and 11 bases from J, the junction contained 7 bases not matched to a gene. This sample stems from a study of T cell responses to AZD1222 COVID-19 vaccine. The protocol was immunoSEQ multiplex PCR, while the TCRdb copy is restricted to in-frame clones and leaves out a portion. The table includes 75,000 to 100,000 clones, roughly 90% detected once. This sequence originates from an adult in good health. Sequenced here: peripheral blood, sampled on day 0 of AZD1222 vaccination. The chain links TRBV15 to TRBJ1-5, with TRBD1 matching 10 bases. The CDR3, as DNA: TGTGCCACCAGCAGAGACCCGGGACAGGGGACGACCCAGCATTTT. It translates to CATSRDPGQGTTQHF.